This TCR beta chain appears in the sequencing data of a study of shared clonotypes between healthy human individuals. Study-level results: Represented diversity (both genetic and exposure-history) was limited by the small number of donors.

On this clone: Antigen specificity is unknown.

A deep-level run was used for the assay. Measured with immunoSEQ multiplex PCR; TCRdb has only the in-frame clones, and not every one. This sample has under 1,100,000 clones, with around 82% found just once. The germline gives CDR1 SQVTM, CDR2 ANQGSEA. V shed 3 bases and J 6 bases; nucleotides not matched to a gene: 11. This CDR3 contains 15 residues. The split of CD4+ cells yielded CD45RA+ naive and CD45RA-negative memory subsets. The sequenced sample was memory CD4+ T cells from PBMCs. The sample's subset: CD45RA-negative fraction. The rearrangement joins TRBV29-1 to TRBJ2-4; 7 nucleotides line up with TRBD1. The sequence came from a man aged 18 to 29 in good health. Some clones in this sample may be carry-over from other donors' samples. The CDR3, as DNA: TGCAGCGTTGAGGGCGTAGGGGGCGCGAGAAACATTCAGTACTTC. Protein product: CSVEGVGGARNIQYF.